The 29 T cell receptor beta chains in this list originate from one sample, sequenced in a study of cytomegalovirus exposure and HLA in healthy donors. Researchers ran the PCR with 60 Vbeta and 13 Jbeta primers. Profiled with immunoSEQ multiplex PCR; TCRdb holds only in-frame clones, not every one. Found here are 100,000 or so clones; the top ten clones hold 0.45% to 0.6%. Sequencing was done on a sample of PBMCs. These receptors came from a man aged 50 or older in good health and CMV-seronegative.

V usage is TRBV13 and J usage is TRBJ2-1; D call uncertain. Per the germline V gene, CDR1 is PRHDT and CDR2 is FYEKMQ (reference sequence). CDR3 length: 15 amino acids. The germline V and J ends were trimmed by 0 bases and 3 bases, with 9 bases remaining between them. The CDR3 sequence is CASSLGVLNYNEQFF. For the CDR3, the DNA is TGTGCCAGCAGCTTAGGTGTGCTAAACTACAATGAGCAGTTCTTC. The variable domain in full, with the rest retrieved from reference TRBV13 and TRBJ2-1, is AAGVIQSPRHLIKEKRETATLKCYPIPRHDTVYWYQQGPGQDPQFLISFYEKMQSDKGSIPDRFSAQQFSDYHSELNMSSLELGDSALYFCASSLGVLNYNEQFFGPGTRLTVL.

V is TRBV10-3 and J is TRBJ2-7, with 9 bases fitting TRBD1. Germline trimming cut 6 bases from V and 1 base from J; bases unmatched to any gene: 7. The CDR3 spans 15 residues. CDR1 ENHRY and CDR2 SYGVKD come from the germline V gene. For the CDR3, the DNA is TGTGCCATCAGGGGGTCAGGGACAGGGTCCTACGAGCAGTACTTC. Encoded protein: CAIRGSGTGSYEQYF.

The CDR3 sequence is CASSLGLLVGNTIYF. CDR3 nucleotides: TGTGCCAGCAGCTTGGGGCTACTGGTTGGAAACACCATATATTTT. The rearrangement links TRBV7-8 to TRBJ1-3; weak D call: TRBD1 (5 bases). This CDR3 spans 15 amino acids. Germline CDR1 SGHVS, CDR2 FQNEAQ. With 3 bases removed from V and 3 bases from J, the gap between germline ends came to 12 bases. The full variable domain, with the rest looked up from reference TRBV7-8 and TRBJ1-3, is GAGVSQSPRYKVAKRGQDVALRCDPISGHVSLFWYQQALGQGPEFLTYFQNEAQLDKSGLPSDRFFAERPEGSVSTLKIQRTQQEDSAVYLCASSLGLLVGNTIYFGEGSWLTVV.

This rearrangement joins TRBV18 to TRBJ2-1; the D gene is possibly TRBD2 (5 bases). Germline V gene sequence: CDR1 KGHSH, CDR2 LQKENI. The V end was cut by 3 bases, the J end by 4 bases, with 13 bases between. This CDR3 contains 15 residues. This CDR3 reads CASSPLGGQYNEQFF. The DNA for the CDR3 is TGTGCCAGCTCACCCCTAGGCGGGCAATACAATGAGCAGTTCTTC.

J is TRBJ2-1 and V is TRBV19; 12 bases agree with TRBD2. The CDR3 extends over 16 amino acids. Trimming at V came to 3 bases and at J to 5 bases, leaving 5 bases not matched to a gene. Germline V gene data show CDR1 as LNHDA and CDR2 as SQIVND (reference sequence). CDR3 protein: CASSIFLAGGHNEQFF. The CDR3 DNA is TGTGCCAGTAGTATCTTCCTAGCGGGAGGGCACAATGAGCAGTTCTTC.

The chain is built from TRBV9 and TRBJ2-3; tentative D call: TRBD2 (7 bases). CDR3 length equals 15 residues. Germline values: CDR1 SGDLS, CDR2 YYNGEE. V was cut by 4 bases and J by 0 bases, with 12 bases left in between. In nucleotides, the CDR3 is TGTGCCAGCAGCCCCGCGGGGGCTAGCACAGATACGCAGTATTTT. This encodes CASSPAGASTDTQYF.

The V call is TRBV2, the J call TRBJ2-1, with D possibly TRBD2 on 6 matching bases. The V and J ends lost 7 bases and 4 bases respectively, with 17 bases between them. The CDR3 runs 15 residues. The V gene's germline CDR1 is SNHLY and CDR2 FYNNEI. Written as DNA, the CDR3 is TGTGCCAGCATCCTTTCGGGGACTTCATACAATGAGCAGTTCTTC. This gives the protein CASILSGTSYNEQFF.

CDR3 sequence: CASSLGLADAYEQYF. CDR3 nucleotides: TGCGCCAGCAGCTTGGGACTAGCGGACGCCTACGAGCAGTACTTC. V and J are TRBV5-1 and TRBJ2-7; 9 bases are a match to TRBD2. Germline trimming cut 0 bases from V and 2 bases from J; bases unmatched to any gene: 3. Germline lookup yields CDR1 SGHRS and CDR2 YFSETQ. The CDR3 extends over 15 amino acids. Looking up the rest from reference TRBV5-1 and TRBJ2-7 gives the full variable domain: KAGVTQTPRYLIKTRGQQVTLSCSPISGHRSVSWYQQTPGQGLQFLFEYFSETQRNKGNFPGRFSGRQFSNSRSEMNVSTLELGDSALYLCASSLGLADAYEQYFGPGTRLTVT.

The J gene is TRBJ1-4, the V gene TRBV7-2; 7 nucleotides agree with TRBD1. Germline V CDR1 and CDR2: SGHTA, FQGNSA. The CDR3 has 14 amino acids. The trim removed 5 bases at V and 7 bases at J, leaving 7 bases unmatched. Written as DNA, the CDR3 is TGTGCCAGCAGCGAGGGAAGGGGGCCTGAAAAACTGTTTTTT. It codes for CASSEGRGPEKLFF. Full variable domain (rest looked up from reference TRBV7-2 and TRBJ1-4): GAGVSQSPSNKVTEKGKDVELRCDPISGHTALYWYRQSLGQGLEFLIYFQGNSAPDKSGLPSDRFSAERTGGSVSTLTIQRTQQEDSAVYLCASSEGRGPEKLFFGSGTQLSVL.

This sequence joins TRBV11-3 and TRBJ2-7, with a weak D call TRBD1 (6 bases). The germline V gene has CDR1 SGHNT and CDR2 YENEEA. V was clipped by 1 base and J by 0 bases, with 10 bases between them. CDR3 length: 15 amino acids. The CDR3 spells CASSLGQGTSYEQYF. CDR3 sequence (DNA): TGTGCCAGCAGCTTAGGTCAGGGGACCTCCTACGAGCAGTACTTC.

V usage is TRBV4-3 and J usage is TRBJ2-7; TRBD1 matches at 7 bases. The germline V gene has CDR1 LGHNA and CDR2 YSLEER. The CDR3 totals 17 residues. Trimming at V came to 5 bases and at J to 7 bases, leaving 20 bases not matched to a gene. The CDR3 here is CASSKTPAGQGVWEQYF. CDR3 DNA: TGCGCCAGCAGCAAAACGCCCGCCGGTCAGGGGGTTTGGGAGCAGTACTTC.

V gene TRBV7-9 combines with J gene TRBJ1-1, with D tentatively TRBD1 (6 bases). CDR1 and CDR2 (germline): SEHNR, FQNEAQ (reference sequence). The CDR3 contains 14 residues. Deletions cut 4 bases from V and 1 base from J, with 10 bases between. CDR3 region: CASSSQGPNTEAFF. CDR3 in DNA: TGTGCCAGCAGCTCCCAGGGGCCGAACACTGAAGCTTTCTTT. Complete variable domain (other parts from reference TRBV7-9 and TRBJ1-1): DTGVSQNPRHKITKRGQNVTFRCDPISEHNRLYWYRQTLGQGPEFLTYFQNEAQLEKSRLLSDRFSAERPKGSFSTLEIQRTEQGDSAMYLCASSSQGPNTEAFFGQGTRLTVV.

V and J are TRBV6-5 and TRBJ1-4; 10 nucleotides align to TRBD1. The CDR3 spans 14 residues. The junction had 2 bases not matched to a gene; V was cut back by 5 bases and J by 5 bases. Per germline, CDR1 MNHEY and CDR2 SVGAGI. The CDR3 here is CASSRTGGNEKLFF. The DNA of the CDR3 is TGTGCCAGCAGTCGGACAGGGGGAAATGAAAAACTGTTTTTT.

This sequence joins TRBV29-1 and TRBJ2-7; D uncertain. This CDR3 has 11 residues. CDR1 is SQVTM and CDR2 is ANQGSEA in the germline V gene. The V gene lost 1 base and the J gene lost 3 bases, with 4 bases spanning the gap. This chain's CDR3 is CSVEVSYEQYF. The CDR3 DNA reads TGCAGCGTTGAAGTGAGCTACGAGCAGTACTTC.

The V gene is TRBV2, the J gene TRBJ1-2; 8 positions match TRBD1. The length of the CDR3 is 14 residues. Germline V gene data show CDR1 as SNHLY and CDR2 as FYNNEI. Germline trimming cut 6 bases from V and 6 bases from J; bases unmatched to any gene: 9. The CDR3, as DNA: TGTGCCAGCAGGACGACAGGGGAAGGCAATGGCTACACCTTC. This sequence encodes CASRTTGEGNGYTF.

Concerning this clone: Additional DNA sequences in this sample encode the identical CDR3. The DNA for the CDR3 is TGTGCCAGCAGTCGGGACTCCAACACTGAAGCTTTCTTT. It translates to CASSRDSNTEAFF. The rearrangement links TRBV2 to TRBJ1-1, with D perhaps matching TRBD1 (5 bases). The germline CDR1 and CDR2 sequences are SNHLY and FYNNEI. V lost 5 bases, J lost 2 bases, and 9 bases lay in between. The CDR3 covers 13 residues.

The V gene is TRBV29-1, the J gene TRBJ2-5; D call uncertain. The CDR3 totals 15 residues. The germline V gene has CDR1 SQVTM and CDR2 ANQGSEA. V gave up 4 bases and J gave up 4 bases, with 19 bases separating them. As DNA, the CDR3 is TGCAGCGTTGGAGGAGTGGTAGGTGGAAGAGAGACCCAGTACTTC. It specifies CSVGGVVGGRETQYF.

The chain employs TRBV20-1 and TRBJ1-2, with D maybe TRBD1 (5 bases). This CDR3 region has 11 residues. Per the germline V gene, CDR1 is DFQATT and CDR2 is SNEGSKA (reference sequence). Trimming stripped 3 bases from V and 4 bases from J, with 6 bases between. CDR3 in DNA: TGCAGTGCTAGCGGGGGCTATGGCTACACCTTC. Protein sequence: CSASGGYGYTF.

The V and J genes are TRBV18 and TRBJ1-1; 9 nucleotides agree with TRBD1. V lost 1 base, J lost 2 bases, and 2 bases stayed unmatched. The CDR3 spans 15 residues. Germline assignment: CDR1 KGHSH and CDR2 LQKENI. For the CDR3, the DNA is TGTGCCAGCTCACCACTACAGGGGGCTAACACTGAAGCTTTCTTT. Its translation: CASSPLQGANTEAFF.

The chain combines TRBV6-6 with TRBJ1-2; D not certain. Trimming shortened V by 4 bases and J by 3 bases, and 12 bases separated the two germline ends. Germline V CDR1 and CDR2: MNHNY, SVGAGI (reference sequence). The CDR3 loop spans 14 amino acids. The CDR3 here is CASSLGREYYGYTF. The CDR3 region has the DNA TGTGCCAGCAGTTTAGGGAGAGAATACTATGGCTACACCTTC.

The gene calls are TRBV19 and TRBJ2-7, with 12 bases identical to TRBD1. The V and J ends lost 5 bases and 5 bases, in that order; junction bases with no gene match: 7. Germline CDR1 LNHDA, CDR2 SQIVND (reference sequence). CDR3 length: 15 residues. This CDR3 reads CASSRQGQGANEQYF. The CDR3 nucleotides read TGTGCCAGTAGTCGACAGGGACAGGGGGCCAACGAGCAGTACTTC.

The chain employs TRBV9 and TRBJ1-1; the match to TRBD1 covers 8 bases. J gave up 3 bases and V 3 bases, and 4 bases lay outside the gene matches. CDR1 SGDLS and CDR2 YYNGEE come from the germline V gene. This CDR3 is built from 14 residues. The CDR3 DNA reads as TGTGCCAGCAGCGCGGGACAGGCGTACACTGAAGCTTTCTTT. This encodes CASSAGQAYTEAFF.

The rearrangement links TRBV2 to TRBJ1-2; 12 bases are a match to TRBD1. CDR3 length equals 14 residues. From germline, CDR1 is SNHLY and CDR2 FYNNEI. The V segment lost 9 bases and the J segment 4 bases; nucleotides outside the gene matches: 6. CDR3 sequence (DNA): TGTGCCAGTACGGGACAGGGGGCAGTCTATGGCTACACCTTC. It encodes CASTGQGAVYGYTF.

The chain is built from TRBV18 and TRBJ1-4, with 7 bases aligning to TRBD1. Per the germline V gene, CDR1 is KGHSH and CDR2 is LQKENI. Trimming at V came to 4 bases and at J to 0 bases, leaving 5 bases not matched to a gene. The CDR3 is 16 amino acids. The CDR3 coding sequence is TGTGCCAGCTCACGGTCCGGGACAGCAACTAATGAAAAACTGTTTTTT. Protein sequence: CASSRSGTATNEKLFF.

J is TRBJ1-2 and V is TRBV19, with 10 bases identical to TRBD1. The CDR3 length is 16 residues. The V gene end was trimmed by 4 bases and the J gene end by 7 bases; junction bases not matched to a gene: 12. Germline V gene lookup returns CDR1 LNHDA and CDR2 SQIVND (reference sequence). The chain's CDR3 is CASSTLLGQGEAGYTF. The CDR3, as DNA: TGTGCCAGTAGTACCCTCCTCGGACAGGGGGAAGCTGGCTACACCTTC.

This chain connects TRBV19 to TRBJ2-3; unclear D gene. The ends were cut back, 0 bases at V and 3 bases at J, with 13 bases in the middle. Germline CDR1 reads LNHDA; CDR2 reads SQIVND (reference sequence). CDR3 length: 16 residues. In nucleotides, the CDR3 is TGTGCCAGTAGTATAGATCAAAGCGTTGGGACAGATACGCAGTATTTT. Its protein product is CASSIDQSVGTDTQYF. The full variable domain, completed using reference TRBV19 and TRBJ2-3, is DGGITQSPKYLFRKEGQNVTLSCEQNLNHDAMYWYRQDPGQGLRLIYYSQIVNDFQKGDIAEGYSVSREKKESFPLTVTSAQKNPTAFYLCASSIDQSVGTDTQYFGPGTRLTVL.

CDR3 residues: CASGSPRTDRARDEQYF. CDR3 in DNA: TGTGCTAGTGGTTCCCCACGAACTGACAGGGCCAGGGACGAGCAGTACTTC. V gene TRBV12-5 combines with J gene TRBJ2-7, with 7 bases lining up with TRBD1. Looked up from germline, CDR1 is LGHNT and CDR2 is FRNRAP. The CDR3 contains 17 residues. With V trimmed by 4 bases and J by 5 bases, 17 bases remained unmatched.

The V gene is TRBV6-1, the J gene TRBJ2-5; perhaps TRBD1 as D (7 bases). The V gene lost 6 bases and the J gene lost 5 bases, with 13 bases spanning the gap. This CDR3 comprises 13 residues. CDR1 is MNHNS, CDR2 SASEGT, per germline. CDR3: CASRESGGETQYF. The DNA of the CDR3 is TGTGCCAGCAGAGAATCAGGGGGGGAGACCCAGTACTTC.

The rearrangement links TRBV7-9 to TRBJ1-5; D not certain. Germline CDR1 is SEHNR and CDR2 is FQNEAQ (reference sequence). The CDR3 extends over 14 amino acids. V was pared by 1 base and J by 7 bases, with 11 bases between. The CDR3 sequence: CASSLGPGEQPQHF. The CDR3 bases are TGTGCCAGCAGCTTAGGCCCGGGAGAACAGCCCCAGCATTTT.